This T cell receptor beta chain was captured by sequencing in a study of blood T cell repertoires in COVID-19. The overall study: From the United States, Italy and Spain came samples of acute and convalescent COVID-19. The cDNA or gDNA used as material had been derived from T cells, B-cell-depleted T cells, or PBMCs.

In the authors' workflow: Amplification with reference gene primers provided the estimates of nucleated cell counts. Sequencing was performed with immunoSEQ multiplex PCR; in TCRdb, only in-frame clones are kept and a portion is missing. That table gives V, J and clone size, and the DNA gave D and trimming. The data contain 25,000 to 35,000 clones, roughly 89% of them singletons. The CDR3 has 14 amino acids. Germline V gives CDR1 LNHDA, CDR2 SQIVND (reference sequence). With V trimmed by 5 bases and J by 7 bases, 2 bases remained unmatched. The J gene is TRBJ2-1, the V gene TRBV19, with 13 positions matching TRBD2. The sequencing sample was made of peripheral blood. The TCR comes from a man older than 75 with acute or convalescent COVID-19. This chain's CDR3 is CASSGLAGDNEQFF. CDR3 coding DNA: TGTGCCAGTAGTGGACTAGCGGGGGATAATGAGCAGTTCTTC.